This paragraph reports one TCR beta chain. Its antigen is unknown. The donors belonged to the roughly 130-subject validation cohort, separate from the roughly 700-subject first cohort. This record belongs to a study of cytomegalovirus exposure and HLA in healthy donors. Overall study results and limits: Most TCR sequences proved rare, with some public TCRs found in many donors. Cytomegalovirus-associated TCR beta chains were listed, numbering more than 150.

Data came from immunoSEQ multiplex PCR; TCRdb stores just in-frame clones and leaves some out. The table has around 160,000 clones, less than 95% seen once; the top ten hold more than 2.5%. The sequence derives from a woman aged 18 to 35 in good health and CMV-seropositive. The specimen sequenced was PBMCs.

The CDR3 reads CSVDGTGDFKGVGDTQYF. In DNA, the CDR3 is TGCAGCGTTGATGGGACAGGGGATTTTAAAGGAGTAGGAGATACGCAGTATTTT. The chain carries TRBV29-1 and TRBJ2-3, with 10 bases fitting TRBD1. This CDR3 is built from 18 residues. The germline CDR1 and CDR2 sequences are SQVTM and ANQGSEA. J lost 5 bases, V lost 3 bases, and 17 bases had no gene match.